The clone carrying this T cell receptor (beta chain) came up a few times. The data belong to a study of Graves' ophthalmopathy and Graves' hyperthyroidism. Amplified TCR beta CDR3 regions were obtained using RNA transcripts as template. After a first-round RT-PCR with HTBI primers, a second-round multiplex PCR was run. TCRdb re-derived calls from the multiplex PCR reads in MiXCR, one entry per CDR3 protein. The data show 1 million to 1.3 million distinct CDR3 sequences, approximately 35% seen once. Germline assignment: CDR1 MNHEY and CDR2 SVGEGT. This CDR3 has 20 residues. J gave up 2 bases and V 2 bases, and 14 bases lay outside the gene matches.

The sample taken for sequencing was peripheral blood or thyroid tissue (not recorded which). The genes are TRBV6-2 or TRBV6-3 and TRBJ2-7; 14 positions match TRBD2. This receptor was taken from an adult man with Graves' hyperthyroidism. In nucleotides, the CDR3 is TGTGCCAGCAGTTACGTACGAGGACTAGCGGGAGGCCCTGGAACCTACGAGCAGTACTTC. Encoded protein: CASSYVRGLAGGPGTYEQYF.